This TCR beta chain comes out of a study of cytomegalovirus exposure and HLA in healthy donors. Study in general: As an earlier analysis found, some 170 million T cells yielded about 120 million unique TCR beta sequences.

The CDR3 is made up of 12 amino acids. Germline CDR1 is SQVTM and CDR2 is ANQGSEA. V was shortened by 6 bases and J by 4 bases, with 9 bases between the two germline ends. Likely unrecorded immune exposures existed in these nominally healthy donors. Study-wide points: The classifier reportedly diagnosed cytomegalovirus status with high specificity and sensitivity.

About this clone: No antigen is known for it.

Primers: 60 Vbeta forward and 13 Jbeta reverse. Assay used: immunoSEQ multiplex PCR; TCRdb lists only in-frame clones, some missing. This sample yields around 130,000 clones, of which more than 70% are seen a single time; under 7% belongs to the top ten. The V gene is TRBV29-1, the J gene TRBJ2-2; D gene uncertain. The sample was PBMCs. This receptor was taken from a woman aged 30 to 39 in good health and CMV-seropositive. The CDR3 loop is CSVLRGTGELFF. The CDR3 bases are TGCAGCGTGCTCAGAGGCACCGGGGAGCTGTTTTTT.